Listed below are T cell receptor beta chains from one sample, sequenced in a study of cytomegalovirus exposure and HLA in healthy donors. The assay was immunoSEQ multiplex PCR, and TCRdb's table has in-frame clones only and misses some. The sample holds roughly 100,000 clones, over 60% seen once. The sample comprised PBMCs. Every receptor here comes from a male donor in good health and CMV-seropositive. Each CDR3 is given with its conserved first and last residue. The D gene is left open where the match is weak. Some rows mark clone size as missing; the rest say once, few, many or name a class of expanded clone.

cdr3_length	v_call	d_call	j_call	clone_size	cdr3_aa	cdr3_nt
13	TRBV5-4	TRBD1	TRBJ1-2	few	CASSLNRGYGYTF	TGTGCCAGCAGCCTGAACAGGGGGTATGGCTACACCTTC
14	TRBV5-4	.	TRBJ2-3	.	CASSLGGATDTQYF	TGTGCCAGCAGCTTAGGCGGAGCCACAGATACGCAGTATTTT
17	TRBV10-3	.	TRBJ2-3	.	CAISESIRGGGTDTQYF	TGTGCCATCAGTGAGTCGATTAGGGGCGGGGGCACAGATACGCAGTATTTT
16	TRBV19	.	TRBJ1-4	.	CASSLTVREIGEKLFF	TGTGCCAGTAGTCTTACAGTGCGGGAGATAGGAGAAAAACTGTTTTTT
14	TRBV18	TRBD1	TRBJ1-5	.	CASSRGQGNQPQHF	TGTGCCAGCTCACGCGGACAGGGCAATCAGCCCCAGCATTTT
13	TRBV7-9	TRBD2	TRBJ2-7	.	CASSLLAVDEQYF	TGTGCCAGCAGCTTACTAGCGGTCGACGAGCAGTACTTC
13	TRBV7-8	.	TRBJ1-4	few	CASTLRGGEKLFF	TGTGCTAGCACCCTGCGCGGGGGGGAAAAACTGTTTTTT
16	TRBV28	TRBD1	TRBJ2-3	.	CASTKWADRTTDTQYF	TGTGCCAGCACCAAATGGGCGGACAGGACCACAGATACGCAGTATTTT
13	TRBV6-5	TRBD1	TRBJ2-5	.	CASSRQGTETQYF	TGTGCCAGCAGTCGACAGGGTACGGAGACCCAGTACTTC
15	TRBV11-2	TRBD2	TRBJ2-7	.	CASSLASGRSSEQYF	TGTGCCAGCAGCTTAGCTAGCGGGAGAAGTTCCGAGCAGTACTTC
14	TRBV27	.	TRBJ1-2	few	CASSLFRESNGYTF	TGTGCCAGCAGTTTATTCAGGGAATCGAATGGCTACACCTTC
15	TRBV7-2	TRBD2	TRBJ2-3	.	CASSTTSGRWDTQYF	TGTGCCAGCAGCACTACTAGCGGGAGGTGGGATACGCAGTATTTT
14	TRBV7-2	.	TRBJ1-2	.	CASSFTPEGSGYTF	TGTGCCAGCAGCTTTACCCCGGAAGGGAGTGGCTACACCTTC
14	TRBV28	TRBD1	TRBJ1-1	.	CASSRQGWETEAFF	TGTGCCAGCAGTCGACAGGGGTGGGAAACTGAAGCTTTCTTT
15	TRBV7-2	TRBD2	TRBJ2-7	.	CASSSTSGSPYEQYF	TGTGCCAGCAGCTCTACTAGCGGGAGCCCCTACGAGCAGTACTTC
15	TRBV5-1	TRBD1	TRBJ2-3	.	CASSLRTGSTDTQYF	TGCGCCAGCAGCCTCCGGACAGGGAGCACAGATACGCAGTATTTT
14	TRBV7-8	.	TRBJ1-1	.	CASSVVLMNTEAFF	TGTGCCAGCAGCGTGGTCCTAATGAACACTGAAGCTTTCTTT
18	TRBV27	TRBD1	TRBJ1-4	.	CASSLSPDREGVNEKLFF	TGTGCCAGCAGTTTGAGTCCGGACAGGGAGGGGGTTAATGAAAAACTGTTTTTT
15	TRBV6-5	.	TRBJ2-7	.	CASSNPAGSWHEQYF	TGTGCCAGCAGTAATCCGGCGGGCTCCTGGCACGAGCAGTACTTC
15	TRBV7-2	TRBD1	TRBJ1-5	.	CASSSEGQGFQPQHF	TGTGCCAGCAGCTCGGAGGGACAGGGGTTTCAGCCCCAGCATTTT
17	TRBV7-9	TRBD1	TRBJ2-3	.	CASSFGTGGGSTDTQYF	TGTGCCAGCAGCTTTGGGACAGGGGGCGGGAGCACAGATACGCAGTATTTT
15	TRBV7-3	TRBD2	TRBJ2-1	.	CASSPGLAGVNEQFF	TGTGCCAGCAGCCCCGGACTAGCGGGAGTTAATGAGCAGTTCTTC
13	TRBV6-6	TRBD1	TRBJ2-5	.	CASSRQGWETQYF	TGTGCCAGCAGCCGACAGGGCTGGGAGACCCAGTACTTC
12	TRBV19	.	TRBJ2-2	.	CASHGGTGELFF	TGTGCCAGCCACGGAGGGACCGGGGAGCTGTTTTTT
15	TRBV7-8	TRBD2	TRBJ2-1	.	CASSLRLAGTNEQFF	TGTGCCAGCAGCCTCCGACTAGCGGGAACGAATGAGCAGTTCTTC
14	TRBV29-1	TRBD1	TRBJ1-4	.	CSATPGTGNEKLFF	TGCAGCGCCACCCCCGGGACAGGGAATGAAAAACTGTTTTTT
14	TRBV28	TRBD2	TRBJ2-7	few	CASRPGLLWEEQYF	TGTGCCAGCAGACCGGGACTATTGTGGGAAGAGCAGTACTTC
16	TRBV5-1	.	TRBJ2-2	.	CASSFEGGVNTGELFF	TGCGCCAGCAGCTTTGAGGGCGGAGTGAACACCGGGGAGCTGTTTTTT
13	TRBV27	.	TRBJ2-4	.	CASSLLAKNIQYF	TGTGCCAGCAGTCTACTAGCCAAAAACATTCAGTACTTC
14	TRBV10-3	TRBD1	TRBJ2-3	.	CAIKPGQGKDTQYF	TGTGCCATCAAGCCGGGACAGGGGAAAGATACGCAGTATTTT
15	TRBV23-1	.	TRBJ2-5	few	CASSQSRHNQETQYF	TGCGCCAGCAGTCAATCGAGGCATAATCAGGAGACCCAGTACTTC
15	TRBV7-8	TRBD2	TRBJ2-1	.	CASSLSGRAHNEQFF	TGTGCCAGCAGCCTTAGCGGGAGGGCCCACAATGAGCAGTTCTTC
13	TRBV5-8	TRBD1	TRBJ1-4	once	CASSRDRNEKLFF	TGTGCCAGCAGCCGGGACAGAAATGAAAAACTGTTTTTT
17	TRBV27	TRBD1	TRBJ2-3	.	CASSLGGQGIPTDTQYF	TGTGCCAGCAGTTTAGGGGGACAGGGGATACCCACAGATACGCAGTATTTT
17	TRBV18	TRBD2	TRBJ2-7	.	CASSLVLARESSYEQYF	TGTGCCAGCTCACTGGTACTAGCGAGAGAAAGCTCCTACGAGCAGTACTTC
13	TRBV5-1	.	TRBJ1-2	.	CASSLVLPYGYTF	TGCGCCAGCAGCTTGGTACTGCCCTATGGCTACACCTTC
13	TRBV29-1	TRBD1	TRBJ2-5	.	CSVGDSEEETQYF	TGCAGCGTCGGGGACAGTGAGGAAGAGACCCAGTACTTC
14	TRBV10-1	TRBD1	TRBJ2-3	few	CASSESDRFDTQYF	TGCGCCAGCAGTGAGTCGGACAGGTTTGATACGCAGTATTTT
14	TRBV18	.	TRBJ1-1	.	CASSPGASLAEAFF	TGTGCCAGCTCACCAGGTGCGTCGTTAGCTGAAGCTTTCTTT
15	TRBV10-3	.	TRBJ2-1	.	CAISDDSARSHEQFF	TGTGCCATCAGTGACGACTCAGCGCGGTCGCATGAGCAGTTCTTC
13	TRBV7-2	.	TRBJ1-1	.	CASSRQALTEAFF	TGTGCCAGCAGCCGCCAGGCGCTCACTGAAGCTTTCTTT
14	TRBV7-9	TRBD1	TRBJ1-1	once	CASRLGGGNTEAFF	TGTGCCAGCAGACTAGGGGGCGGGAACACTGAAGCTTTCTTT
14	TRBV18	TRBD2	TRBJ2-1	.	CASSPISGRAEQFF	TGTGCCAGCTCACCAATTAGCGGGAGGGCTGAGCAGTTCTTC
14	TRBV9	.	TRBJ2-3	.	CASSGKTSTDTQYF	TGTGCCAGCAGCGGAAAGACTAGCACAGATACGCAGTATTTT
13	TRBV6-1	.	TRBJ1-2	.	CASSARANYGYTF	TGTGCCAGCAGTGCCAGGGCAAACTATGGCTACACCTTC
12	TRBV7-9	.	TRBJ1-2	.	CASSLAQYGYTF	TGTGCCAGCAGCTTAGCACAGTATGGCTACACCTTC
13	TRBV6-5	TRBD1	TRBJ2-7	.	CASSGTVSYEQYF	TGTGCCAGCAGTGGGACAGTCTCCTACGAGCAGTACTTC
17	TRBV28	TRBD1	TRBJ2-2	few	CASSLAIHRGFGGELFF	TGTGCCAGCAGTTTAGCCATACACAGGGGATTTGGCGGGGAGCTGTTTTTT
15	TRBV29-1	.	TRBJ2-1	once	CSVEEGRASYNEQFF	TGCAGCGTTGAAGAGGGCCGCGCGTCCTACAATGAGCAGTTCTTC
13	TRBV4-3	.	TRBJ2-3	.	CASSQERRDTQYF	TGCGCCAGCAGCCAAGAACGGAGAGATACGCAGTATTTT
14	TRBV10-3	TRBD1	TRBJ1-1	once	CAIRRTGMNTEAFF	TGTGCCATCAGGAGGACAGGAATGAACACTGAAGCTTTCTTT
16	TRBV4-3	TRBD1	TRBJ1-2	.	CASSRPGQGKVDVYTF	TGCGCCAGCAGCCGACCCGGACAGGGGAAGGTTGATGTCTACACCTTC